This is a list of T cell receptor beta chains from one sample in a study of identical twins. TCRdb reanalysed the 5' RACE reads using MiXCR and keeps one entry per CDR3 protein. This table has some 760,000 distinct CDR3 sequences, roughly 18% appearing once. The sample also formed part of further work on T cells expressing NK-cell markers.

Sequenced input: PBMCs. Every receptor here comes from a young woman in good health. CDR3s include the opening cysteine and the closing phenylalanine or tryptophan. D genes are given only for firm matches. Where a row states a size, it is once, few, many or the class of an expanded clone; other rows omit it.

d_gene	v_gene	j_gene	abundance	CDR3aa	CDR3nt
TRBD1	TRBV30	TRBJ1-1	-	CAWSYIGQGNTEAFF	TGTGCCTGGAGTTATATTGGACAGGGGAACACTGAAGCTTTCTTT
-	TRBV20-1	TRBJ2-6	many	CSASAGPTSGANVLTF	TGCAGTGCTTCGGCAGGTCCAACCTCTGGGGCCAACGTCCTGACTTTC
-	TRBV20-1	TRBJ1-1	-	CSGPRETGNTEAFF	TGCAGTGGCCCCCGGGAAACTGGTAACACTGAAGCTTTCTTT
TRBD2	TRBV29-1	TRBJ2-5	few	CSVEEREGPWETQYF	TGCAGCGTTGAGGAACGGGAGGGCCCGTGGGAGACCCAGTACTTC
-	TRBV21-1	TRBJ2-2	few	CASSWATSGGAESGELFF	TGTGCCAGCAGCTGGGCGACTAGCGGGGGGGCGGAGAGCGGGGAGCTGTTTTTT
-	TRBV7-3	TRBJ2-1	-	CASSLTSGLGEQFF	TGTGCCAGCAGCTTAACTAGCGGACTCGGTGAGCAGTTCTTC
TRBD2	TRBV10-3	TRBJ2-7	-	CAISQSGGLYEQYF	TGTGCCATCAGTCAAAGCGGGGGTCTCTACGAGCAGTACTTC
-	TRBV5-1	TRBJ2-5	-	CASSLAGALQETQYF	TGCGCCAGCAGCTTGGCCGGGGCACTACAAGAGACCCAGTACTTC
TRBD1	TRBV20-1	TRBJ1-1	-	CSARGQGGEAFF	TGCAGTGCTAGGGGACAGGGCGGTGAAGCTTTCTTT
-	TRBV12-3/TRBV12-4	TRBJ1-1	many	CASSLFGTSQAFF	TGTGCCAGCAGTTTATTTGGGACTTCTCAAGCTTTCTTT
-	TRBV6-2/TRBV6-3	TRBJ2-7	few	CASSYYSRASYEQYF	TGTGCCAGCAGTTACTATTCTCGGGCCTCCTACGAGCAGTACTTC
-	TRBV20-1	TRBJ1-1	few	CSARKGTPGITEAFF	TGCAGTGCTAGGAAGGGGACCCCGGGTATCACTGAAGCTTTCTTT
TRBD2	TRBV5-1	TRBJ2-5	-	CASSTGTSGGQETQYF	TGCGCCAGCAGCACCGGGACTAGCGGGGGACAAGAGACCCAGTACTTC
-	TRBV20-1	TRBJ1-2	-	CSALTQAEYGYTF	TGCAGTGCTCTTACACAGGCCGAATATGGCTACACCTTC
-	TRBV4-1	TRBJ2-2	-	CASSQGDRLQHHGELFF	TGCGCCAGCAGCCAGGGTGACAGGCTTCAACACCACGGGGAGCTGTTTTTT
TRBD1	TRBV20-1	TRBJ2-7	-	CSAEGDRDRVDEQYF	TGCAGTGCCGAAGGTGATAGGGACAGGGTCGACGAGCAGTACTTC
-	TRBV11-3	TRBJ2-1	-	CASSWVGPVF	TGTGCCAGCAGCTGGGTGGGCCCAGTCTTC
TRBD2	TRBV12-3/TRBV12-4	TRBJ2-1	-	CASSGTSYDYNEQFF	TGTGCCAGCAGTGGGACTAGCTACGATTACAATGAGCAGTTCTTC
-	TRBV4-3	TRBJ2-7	-	CASSQELSGSYEQYF	TGCGCCAGCAGCCAGGAACTTAGCGGATCCTACGAGCAGTACTTC
-	TRBV4-3	TRBJ2-5	-	CASSQDLGTLETQYF	TGCGCCAGCAGCCAAGATCTAGGGACCTTAGAGACCCAGTACTTC
-	TRBV12-3/TRBV12-4	TRBJ2-2	many	CASSFGMRVLAGELFF	TGTGCCAGCAGTTTTGGGATGAGGGTTTTGGCCGGGGAGCTGTTTTTT
-	TRBV5-6	TRBJ2-7	few	CASSRIATREQYF	TGTGCCAGCAGCCGGATAGCAACTCGCGAGCAGTACTTC
-	TRBV18	TRBJ2-7	many	CASSPGPRGFYEQYF	TGTGCCAGCTCACCAGGCCCAAGGGGGTTTTACGAGCAGTACTTC
-	TRBV27	TRBJ1-1	-	CASSFLGRGTEAFF	TGTGCCAGCAGTTTTCTGGGTCGCGGCACTGAAGCTTTCTTT
TRBD2	TRBV12-3/TRBV12-4	TRBJ2-3	-	CASSLGFRGRMDTQYF	TGTGCCAGCAGTTTAGGCTTTCGCGGGAGGATGGATACGCAGTATTTT
-	TRBV27	TRBJ2-6	-	CASRLRGSYSGANVLTF	TGTGCCAGCAGGCTCAGGGGCTCCTACTCTGGGGCCAACGTCCTGACTTTC
-	TRBV5-6	TRBJ2-3	-	CASSPGAYPSASF	TGTGCCAGCAGCCCGGGGGCCTATCCCTCCGCTTCTTTT
-	TRBV20-1	TRBJ1-5	-	CSAVSLRASNQPQHF	TGCAGTGCTGTCTCGTTAAGGGCAAGCAATCAGCCCCAGCATTTT
TRBD1	TRBV7-9	TRBJ2-7	-	CASSPGGTGYEQYF	TGTGCCAGCAGCCCAGGGGGGACAGGGTACGAGCAGTACTTC
TRBD1	TRBV20-1	TRBJ2-7	few	CSAPRQGTYEQYF	TGCAGTGCACCGAGACAGGGTACCTACGAGCAGTACTTC
-	TRBV18	TRBJ2-6	many	CASSGAGANVLTF	TGCGCCAGCAGTGGGGCGGGGGCCAACGTCCTGACTTTC
TRBD2	TRBV13	TRBJ2-1	few	CASSLLRGGNEQFF	TGTGCCAGCAGCTTATTGCGGGGGGGCAATGAGCAGTTCTTC
TRBD1	TRBV5-6	TRBJ2-1	-	CASSPGDRGNEQFF	TGTGCCAGCAGCCCCGGGGACAGAGGCAATGAGCAGTTCTTC
-	TRBV18	TRBJ2-5	-	CASSPRGGAETQYF	TGTGCCAGCTCACCCCGCGGTGGGGCGGAGACCCAGTACTTC
-	TRBV6-6	TRBJ1-2	-	CASSQGQPYGYTF	TGTGCCAGCAGTCAAGGACAGCCCTATGGCTACACCTTC
-	TRBV7-2	TRBJ1-1	-	CASSLAWGEAFF	TGTGCCAGCAGCTTAGCGTGGGGGGAAGCTTTCTTT
-	TRBV12-3/TRBV12-4	TRBJ1-2	few	CASVVSWGYGYTF	TGTGCCAGCGTGGTTTCCTGGGGCTATGGCTACACCTTC
-	TRBV6-5	TRBJ2-2	once	CASSYSGRGVGELFF	TGTGCCAGCAGTTACTCGGGTCGGGGCGTCGGGGAGCTGTTTTTT
TRBD1	TRBV12-3/TRBV12-4	TRBJ1-2	few	CASSLSDRGNYGYTF	TGTGCCAGCAGTTTGTCGGACAGGGGTAACTATGGCTACACCTTC
TRBD2	TRBV10-2	TRBJ2-7	few	CASNMLAGVAPEQYF	TGCGCCAGCAACATGTTAGCGGGGGTGGCCCCTGAGCAGTACTTC
TRBD1	TRBV20-1	TRBJ1-1	-	CSALKRTGANTEAFF	TGCAGTGCTCTTAAAAGGACAGGAGCGAACACTGAAGCTTTCTTT
-	TRBV5-6	TRBJ2-1	-	CASRSQFSYNEQFF	TGTGCCAGCAGGTCACAGTTCTCCTACAATGAGCAGTTCTTC
TRBD2	TRBV5-4	TRBJ2-3	-	CASSIAGGHTDTQYF	TGTGCCAGCAGCATAGCGGGGGGGCACACAGATACGCAGTATTTT
TRBD2	TRBV11-1	TRBJ2-1	-	CASSVLGASGRGYNEQFF	TGTGCCAGCAGCGTCCTAGGAGCTAGCGGGAGGGGCTACAATGAGCAGTTCTTC
TRBD1	TRBV20-1	TRBJ2-7	-	CSARDRGYYEQYF	TGCAGTGCCAGGGACAGGGGGTACTACGAGCAGTACTTC
-	TRBV24-1	TRBJ2-1	few	CATSDVHEQFF	TGTGCCACCAGTGATGTTCATGAGCAGTTCTTC
-	TRBV11-3	TRBJ2-5	-	CASCAHRDGSETQYF	TGTGCCAGCTGCGCGCACAGGGATGGGTCCGAGACCCAGTACTTC
-	TRBV3-1	TRBJ2-7	few	CASSQDVRAEQYF	TGTGCCAGCAGCCAAGACGTCAGGGCCGAGCAGTACTTC
-	TRBV20-1	TRBJ1-2	-	CSASHSRGYTF	TGCAGTGCTAGCCACAGCCGTGGCTACACCTTC
-	TRBV12-3/TRBV12-4	TRBJ2-3	few	CASSIKTSSTSTDTQYF	TGTGCCAGCAGCATCAAAACTTCCTCTACCAGCACAGATACGCAGTATTTT
-	TRBV5-1	TRBJ1-2	many	CASSLEGTFGGYTF	TGCGCCAGCAGCTTGGAAGGGACATTTGGGGGCTACACCTTC
TRBD1	TRBV2	TRBJ1-2	few	CASILQGAQNGYTF	TGTGCCAGCATCCTACAGGGGGCACAGAATGGCTACACCTTC
TRBD2	TRBV10-3	TRBJ2-3	-	CAISDSGREADTQYF	TGTGCCATCAGTGATAGCGGGAGGGAGGCGGATACGCAGTATTTT